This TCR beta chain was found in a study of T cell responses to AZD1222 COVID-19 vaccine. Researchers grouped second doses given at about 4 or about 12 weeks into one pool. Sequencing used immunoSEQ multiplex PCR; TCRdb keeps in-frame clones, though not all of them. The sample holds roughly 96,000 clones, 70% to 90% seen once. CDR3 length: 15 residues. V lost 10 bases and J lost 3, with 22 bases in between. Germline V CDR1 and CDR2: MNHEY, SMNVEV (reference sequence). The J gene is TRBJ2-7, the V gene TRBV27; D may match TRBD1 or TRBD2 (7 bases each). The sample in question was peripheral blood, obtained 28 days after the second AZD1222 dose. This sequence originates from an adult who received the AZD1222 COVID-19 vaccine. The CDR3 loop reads CATGQGGILHYEQYF. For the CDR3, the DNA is TGTGCCACCGGCCAGGGGGGGATCCTCCACTACGAGCAGTACTTC.